This T cell receptor (beta chain) was identified in a study of spatial heterogeneity in lung cancer. Overall study results and limits: Expanded intratumoral alpha and beta TCR counts tracked tumor mutation counts. The estimated TCR-seq coverage of tumor T cells amounted to about 7.4% when looking at alpha chains and 13% to 15% when looking at beta chains.

From germline, CDR1 is SQVTM and CDR2 ANQGSEA. CDR3 length: 13 amino acids. Trimming shortened V by 1 base and J by 2 bases, and 6 bases separated the two germline ends. This clonotype was observed at least ten times. Its specificity is not known. One entry per CDR3 protein, called by TCRdb with MiXCR from the 5' RACE reads. The sample shows about 100,000 distinct CDR3 sequences, approximately 4.4% of them seen only once. Time point denoted: sample taken at primary tumor resection. Untreated early-stage non-small cell lung cancer patients, 55 to 85 in total, were the donors. Frozen PBMC, nontumor lung or tumor provided whole RNA, which was sequenced unsorted.

J is TRBJ2-4 and V is TRBV29-1; no firm D call. This sequence was found in a male donor with early-stage non-small cell lung cancer. This material consisted of lung tumor tissue, taken at surgery. In DNA form, the CDR3 reads TGCAGCGTTGAAGGTCTAACCAAAAACATTCAGTACTTC. Translation gives CSVEGLTKNIQYF.